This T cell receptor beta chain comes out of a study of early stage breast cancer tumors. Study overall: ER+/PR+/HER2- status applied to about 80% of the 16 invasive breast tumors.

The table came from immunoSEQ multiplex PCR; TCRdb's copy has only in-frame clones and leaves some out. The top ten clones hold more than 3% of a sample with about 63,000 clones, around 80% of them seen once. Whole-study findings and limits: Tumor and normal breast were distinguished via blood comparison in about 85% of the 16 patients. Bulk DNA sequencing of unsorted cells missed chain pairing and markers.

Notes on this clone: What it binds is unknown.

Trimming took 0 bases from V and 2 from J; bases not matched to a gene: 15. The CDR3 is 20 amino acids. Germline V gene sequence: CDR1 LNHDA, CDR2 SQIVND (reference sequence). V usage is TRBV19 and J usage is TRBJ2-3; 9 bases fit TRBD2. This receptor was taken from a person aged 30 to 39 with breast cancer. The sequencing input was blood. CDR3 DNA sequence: TGTGCCAGTAGTATAGAATTCAATACCGGGACTAGCTTAATCACAGATACGCAGTATTTT. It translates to CASSIEFNTGTSLITDTQYF.